This is a list of T cell receptor beta chains from one sample in a study of blood T cell repertoires in COVID-19. Here immunoSEQ multiplex PCR was the method, and the copy in TCRdb shows in-frame clones only, minus some. Of 160,000 or so clones detected, about 79% appear once; the ten largest clones hold approximately 10%. Sequenced input: peripheral blood. The receptors were sampled from a woman in her 50s with acute or convalescent COVID-19. CDR3s include the opening cysteine and the closing phenylalanine or tryptophan. Each record gives: clone size, D gene, V gene, J gene, CDR3 DNA, CDR3 protein. The D gene is left open where the match is weak. Expanded clones get a size class; other rows say once, few or many, or leave the size out.

abundance: NA
d_gene: TRBD1
v_gene: TRBV18
j_gene: TRBJ2-5
CDR3nt: TGTGCCAGCTCACCACAACAGGGGAAAGAGACCCAGTACTTC
CDR3aa: CASSPQQGKETQYF

abundance: NA
d_gene: NA
v_gene: TRBV5-8
j_gene: TRBJ1-5
CDR3nt: TGTGCCAGCAGCTACGACAGATTCAATCAGCCCCAGCATTTT
CDR3aa: CASSYDRFNQPQHF

abundance: NA
d_gene: NA
v_gene: TRBV7-9
j_gene: TRBJ2-5
CDR3nt: TGTGCCAGCAGCCAGATGGGGGGTCAGTACTTC
CDR3aa: CASSQMGGQYF

abundance: once
d_gene: TRBD2
v_gene: TRBV20-1
j_gene: TRBJ2-2
CDR3nt: TGCAGTGCAAGTACTAGCGGGGCCACCGGGGAGCTGTTTTTT
CDR3aa: CSASTSGATGELFF

abundance: NA
d_gene: TRBD1
v_gene: TRBV3-1/TRBV3-2
j_gene: TRBJ2-2
CDR3nt: TGTGCCAGCACCCTGGGACAGGCGTCCTCCACCGGGGAGCTGTTTTTT
CDR3aa: CASTLGQASSTGELFF

abundance: NA
d_gene: TRBD2
v_gene: TRBV7-2
j_gene: TRBJ2-7
CDR3nt: TGTGCCAGCCGGAGCGGGGGGAAATATTACGAGCAGTACTTC
CDR3aa: CASRSGGKYYEQYF

abundance: NA
d_gene: NA
v_gene: TRBV10-3
j_gene: TRBJ1-1
CDR3nt: TGTGCCATCATGGGGGGTGGGTTATCTGAAGCTTTCTTT
CDR3aa: CAIMGGGLSEAFF

abundance: NA
d_gene: NA
v_gene: TRBV4-2
j_gene: TRBJ2-7
CDR3nt: TGTGCCAGCAGCCAAGAGGGGCGGGGTTTTTACGAGCAGTACTTC
CDR3aa: CASSQEGRGFYEQYF

abundance: NA
d_gene: TRBD1
v_gene: TRBV4-1
j_gene: TRBJ2-7
CDR3nt: TGCGCCAGCAGCCTACAGGGGGCAGGGAACGAGCAGTACTTC
CDR3aa: CASSLQGAGNEQYF

abundance: NA
d_gene: NA
v_gene: TRBV27
j_gene: TRBJ1-5
CDR3nt: TGTGCCAGCAGGGGTTGGGGGGTGGGAGATCAGCCCCAGCATTTT
CDR3aa: CASRGWGVGDQPQHF

abundance: NA
d_gene: NA
v_gene: TRBV10-3
j_gene: TRBJ2-7
CDR3nt: TGTGCCATCAGTCTACAGGGGGGGTACGAGCAGTACTTC
CDR3aa: CAISLQGGYEQYF

abundance: NA
d_gene: NA
v_gene: TRBV29-1
j_gene: TRBJ1-2
CDR3nt: TGCAGCGTTGCGGCCGGACTGGGATATGGCTACACCTTC
CDR3aa: CSVAAGLGYGYTF

abundance: NA
d_gene: NA
v_gene: TRBV6-5
j_gene: TRBJ1-1
CDR3nt: TGTGCCATGCAGGGGTTTCCTGAAGCTTTCTTT
CDR3aa: CAMQGFPEAFF

abundance: NA
d_gene: TRBD1
v_gene: TRBV5-4
j_gene: TRBJ1-3
CDR3nt: TGTGCCAGCAGCTGGGGACAGGAGCCAGGAAACACCATATATTTT
CDR3aa: CASSWGQEPGNTIYF

abundance: NA
d_gene: TRBD2
v_gene: TRBV7-2
j_gene: TRBJ2-5
CDR3nt: TGTGCCAGCAGCTTAGAATTTCGCGGGGGGCACGAGACCCAGTACTTC
CDR3aa: CASSLEFRGGHETQYF

abundance: NA
d_gene: TRBD1
v_gene: TRBV10-3
j_gene: TRBJ2-5
CDR3nt: TGTGCCATCAGGGGAGACAGGGGGCAGGAGACCCAGTACTTC
CDR3aa: CAIRGDRGQETQYF

abundance: NA
d_gene: TRBD1
v_gene: TRBV4-3
j_gene: TRBJ2-1
CDR3nt: TGCGCCAGCAGCCTCGTTAACACAGGGGCAGTGGTTCAGTTCTTC
CDR3aa: CASSLVNTGAVVQFF

abundance: NA
d_gene: NA
v_gene: TRBV5-1
j_gene: TRBJ1-2
CDR3nt: TGCGCCAGCAGCTATGGGGTGCGGGCTGGCTATGGCTACACCTTC
CDR3aa: CASSYGVRAGYGYTF

abundance: NA
d_gene: NA
v_gene: TRBV7-2
j_gene: TRBJ1-3
CDR3nt: TGTGCCAGCAGCCTCTTCGCGGGGTTTGGAAACACCATATATTTT
CDR3aa: CASSLFAGFGNTIYF

abundance: NA
d_gene: TRBD2
v_gene: TRBV7-3
j_gene: TRBJ2-2
CDR3nt: TGTGCCAGCAGCTTAAGCCCAGCGGGAGGTTCGAACACCGGGGAGCTGTTTTTT
CDR3aa: CASSLSPAGGSNTGELFF

abundance: NA
d_gene: TRBD1
v_gene: TRBV28
j_gene: TRBJ2-7
CDR3nt: TGTGCCAGCCAACCGGGACAGGACTACGAGCAGTACTTC
CDR3aa: CASQPGQDYEQYF

abundance: NA
d_gene: TRBD1
v_gene: TRBV28
j_gene: TRBJ2-5
CDR3nt: TGTGCCAGCAGGGCACAGGGGAAAGAGACCCAGTACTTC
CDR3aa: CASRAQGKETQYF

abundance: NA
d_gene: TRBD1
v_gene: TRBV18
j_gene: TRBJ2-7
CDR3nt: TGTGCCAGCTCACCTACTGCGGGACAGGGGAACTACGAGCAGTACTTC
CDR3aa: CASSPTAGQGNYEQYF

abundance: NA
d_gene: NA
v_gene: TRBV28
j_gene: TRBJ1-2
CDR3nt: TGTGCCAGCGGGGCGGGGGCGCTTGGCTACACCTTC
CDR3aa: CASGAGALGYTF

abundance: NA
d_gene: NA
v_gene: TRBV2
j_gene: TRBJ1-5
CDR3nt: TGTGCCGGCCAAGGAGGTTTGGGCAATCAGCCCCAGCATTTT
CDR3aa: CAGQGGLGNQPQHF

abundance: NA
d_gene: NA
v_gene: TRBV7-9
j_gene: TRBJ1-2
CDR3nt: TGTGCCAGCAGCTTAGATTTCAGAAACTATGGCTACACCTTC
CDR3aa: CASSLDFRNYGYTF

abundance: few
d_gene: NA
v_gene: TRBV5-4
j_gene: TRBJ2-1
CDR3nt: TGTGCCAGCAGCACTTCGACAAACAATGAGCAGTTCTTC
CDR3aa: CASSTSTNNEQFF

abundance: NA
d_gene: TRBD1
v_gene: TRBV27
j_gene: TRBJ1-6
CDR3nt: TGTGCCAGCAGTTTTCGCTCTGGACAGGCCTCCTCACCCCTCCACTTT
CDR3aa: CASSFRSGQASSPLHF

abundance: NA
d_gene: TRBD2
v_gene: TRBV2
j_gene: TRBJ2-2
CDR3nt: TGTGCCAGCAGTTATCTAGCGGGGGGACTCGGGGAGCTGTTTTTT
CDR3aa: CASSYLAGGLGELFF

abundance: NA
d_gene: TRBD2
v_gene: TRBV9
j_gene: TRBJ2-1
CDR3nt: TGTGCCAGCAGCTCCTGCCGGCGACTAGCAATTCTCAATGAGCAGTTCTTC
CDR3aa: CASSSCRRLAILNEQFF

abundance: few
d_gene: NA
v_gene: TRBV4-1
j_gene: TRBJ1-3
CDR3nt: TGCGCCAGCAGCCAAGGACCCGCCGGGGGGGCGGAAAACACCATATATTTT
CDR3aa: CASSQGPAGGAENTIYF

abundance: NA
d_gene: TRBD1
v_gene: TRBV12-3/TRBV12-4
j_gene: TRBJ1-5
CDR3nt: TGTGCCAGCAGTGTCGACAGGGACCAGCCCCAGCATTTT
CDR3aa: CASSVDRDQPQHF

abundance: NA
d_gene: NA
v_gene: TRBV9
j_gene: TRBJ1-6
CDR3nt: TGTGCCAGCAGCGTAGGCCGGTTTCAAATTTTTTTGTCCCTCCACTTT
CDR3aa: CASSVGRFQIFLSLHF

abundance: NA
d_gene: NA
v_gene: TRBV6-2/TRBV6-3
j_gene: TRBJ1-2
CDR3nt: TGTGCCAGCAGTTACGGGGGAGCGGGGAACTACTATGGCTACACCTTC
CDR3aa: CASSYGGAGNYYGYTF